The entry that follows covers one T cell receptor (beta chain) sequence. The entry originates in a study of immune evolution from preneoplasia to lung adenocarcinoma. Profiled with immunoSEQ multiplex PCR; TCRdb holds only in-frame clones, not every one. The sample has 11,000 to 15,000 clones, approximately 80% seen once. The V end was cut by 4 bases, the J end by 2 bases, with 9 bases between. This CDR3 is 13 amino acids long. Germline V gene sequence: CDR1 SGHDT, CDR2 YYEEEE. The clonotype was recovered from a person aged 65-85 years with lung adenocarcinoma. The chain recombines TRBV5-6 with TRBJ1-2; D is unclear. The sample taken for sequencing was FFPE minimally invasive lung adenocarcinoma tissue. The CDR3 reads CASSQGPNYGYTF. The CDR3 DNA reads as TGTGCCAGCAGCCAAGGTCCCAACTATGGCTACACCTTC.